This paragraph covers one T cell receptor beta chain sequence. Only a few counts were recorded for this clonotype. The specificity of this receptor is unknown. No qualities accompany the bases; no much larger clone lies one base away. The sample's treatment or condition, from its label and the paper: allogeneic hematopoietic cell transplantation with graft depleted of TCRalphabeta T cells and CD19 B cells. TCRalphabeta/CD19-depleted allogeneic hematopoietic cell grafts were given to the transplant recipients, all of whom were children. These data come from a study of T-cell reconstitution after alpha-beta-depleted transplantation in children (dated by TCRdb to about 2016). Concerning the study at large: Using TCR repertoire profiling, the study followed T-cell immune reconstitution in a quantitative way in children after TCRalphabeta/CD19-depleted allogeneic hematopoietic cell transplantation.

Including cysteine and phenylalanine, the CDR3 has 13 amino acids. The retained sequence is limited to the CDR3, 39 bases, with the frame set at the first base. A distance of 7 bases separates the germline ends of V and J, which lose 0 bases and 4 bases respectively. CDR1 and CDR2 were assigned from the germline V gene (reference sequence) as LNHNV and YYDKDF. General study outcomes and caveats: About two months after transplant, the apparently early recovery of alphabetaT-cell counts reportedly depended on just several hundred clones that had expanded rapidly and came from non-depleted graft cells. Over subsequent months, a decline in hyperexpanded clone frequencies was noted, and after one year, T-cell counts and TCRbeta diversity were mostly ascribed to newly produced T cells. In some patients, high TCRbeta diversity at day 60 was attributed to recipient T cells and intrathymic progenitors that had survived conditioning.

The protocol used for the library was PCR. The sample was run on an Illumina HiSeq 2500. TCR library preparation used molecular barcoding, with unique molecular identifiers applied to normalize quantification of the TCRbeta repertoire. The public sequencing data were trimmed at Q25 with fastp and processed into clonotypes with MiXCR by TCRdb, which kept only in-frame beta chains. Identical CDR3 protein sequences are pooled into one entry, listed with their most common genes and DNA. This sample comprises some 180,000 distinct CDR3 sequences, around 7% of them detected only once. The top ten clones comprise approximately 5.7% of the sample.

This specimen was PBMCs, taken before TCRalphabeta/CD19-depleted stem cell transplant. The TCR originated in a boy between 2 and 15 years old with acute lymphoblastic leukemia, due to receive a stem cell transplant. The rearrangement combines TRBV15 with TRBJ2-7; TRBD1 could be the D gene, as 5 bases match. The DNA reads as follows: TGTGCCACCAGCAGAGATAGGGGTTACGAGCAGTACTTC. Translated, this is CATSRDRGYEQYF.